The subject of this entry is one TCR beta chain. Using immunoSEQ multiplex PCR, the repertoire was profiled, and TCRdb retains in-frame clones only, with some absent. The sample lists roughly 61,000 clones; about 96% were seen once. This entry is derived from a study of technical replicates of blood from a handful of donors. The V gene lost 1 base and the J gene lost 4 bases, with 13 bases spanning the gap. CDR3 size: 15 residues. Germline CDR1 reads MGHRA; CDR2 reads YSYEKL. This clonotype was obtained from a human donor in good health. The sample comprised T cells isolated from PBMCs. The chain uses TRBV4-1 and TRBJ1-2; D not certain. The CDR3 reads CASSQVRFTGYGYTF. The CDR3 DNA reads TGCGCCAGCAGCCAAGTGAGGTTCACGGGCTATGGCTACACCTTC.